These 20 T cell receptor beta chains were all obtained from the same sample, sequenced in a study of blood T cell repertoires in COVID-19. The protocol was immunoSEQ multiplex PCR, while the TCRdb copy is restricted to in-frame clones and leaves out a portion. The repertoire includes about 120,000 clones, about four fifths of them detected once, and approximately 3.9% sits in the top ten. The sequencing sample was made of PBMCs or T cells enriched from blood (not recorded which). The receptors come from a woman in her 30s who had recovered from COVID-19.

The sample holds one count of this clone. CDR3 nucleotide sequence: TGCGCCAGCAGCCAAGTCCCGACGGGGGACAGGGGTCGGATGTTTTTT. Protein sequence: CASSQVPTGDRGRMFF. The genes are TRBV4-1 and TRBJ2-2, with 10 bases aligning to TRBD1. CDR1 and CDR2 (germline): MGHRA, YSYEKL. CDR3 length equals 16 residues. V was pared by 1 base and J by 15 bases, with 14 bases of the junction left unmatched.

The genes are TRBV3-1 (or the pseudogene TRBV3-2) and TRBJ2-1; possibly TRBD2 for D (5 bases). CDR3 length equals 15 residues. V lost 1 base to trimming and J lost 8 bases, with 15 bases between them. Germline V gene lookup returns CDR1 LGHDT and CDR2 YNNKEL (reference sequence). The CDR3 loop reads CASSQARTGVDEQFF. The CDR3 DNA sequence: TGTGCCAGCAGCCAAGCCCGGACTGGGGTAGATGAGCAGTTCTTC.

Concerning this clone: Other DNA sequences in the sample encode the same CDR3. The chain is built from TRBV7-8 and TRBJ2-3, with D unclear. The CDR3 is 13 residues long. Germline assignment: CDR1 SGHVS and CDR2 FQNEAQ. V was cut by 0 bases and J by 4 bases, with 5 bases left in between. The CDR3 DNA reads as TGTGCCAGCAGCTTAGCGCGTCCAGATACGCAGTATTTT. Translation gives CASSLARPDTQYF.

The V gene is TRBV30, the J gene TRBJ1-5, with a tentative D call TRBD1 (6 bases). Looked up from germline, CDR1 is GTSNPN and CDR2 is SVGIG (reference sequence). The CDR3 has 15 amino acids. With 0 bases removed from V and 7 bases from J, the gap between germline ends came to 16 bases. The DNA for the CDR3 is TGTGCCTGGAGTGTACGGGGCAGGGGATGGCAGCCCCAGCATTTT. Translating gives CAWSVRGRGWQPQHF.

The CDR3 bases are TGTGCCAGCAGTGATTTCCTAGCATCTCGGGAGACCCAGTACTTC. It codes for CASSDFLASRETQYF. The genes are TRBV25-1 and TRBJ2-5, with D perhaps matching TRBD2 (5 bases). Per germline, CDR1 MGHDK and CDR2 SYGVNS. The CDR3 sequence is 15 residues long. Trimming pared 3 bases from V and 5 bases from J, leaving 16 bases between.

This chain joins TRBV7-8 and TRBJ1-1; TRBD1 aligns across 8 bases. In germline, CDR1 is SGHVS, CDR2 FQNEAQ. Trimming at V came to 4 bases and at J to 3 bases, leaving 1 base not matched to a gene. The CDR3 has 13 amino acids. The DNA for the CDR3 is TGTGCCAGCAGCTCGGACAGGGACACTGAAGCTTTCTTT. It is translated as CASSSDRDTEAFF.

The chain joins TRBV6-2 or TRBV6-3 to TRBJ1-2; D gene ambiguous. V was trimmed by 5 bases and J by 1 base, leaving 17 bases between them. The germline gives CDR1 MNHEY, CDR2 SVGEGT. This CDR3 has 16 residues. The chain's CDR3 is CASSQIAAYLNYGYTF. The CDR3 bases are TGTGCCAGCAGTCAAATCGCAGCGTACCTTAACTATGGCTACACCTTC.

The gene calls are TRBV19 and TRBJ2-1; TRBD2 matches 10 bases. V lost 6 bases and J lost 3; bases outside the gene matches: 5. This CDR3 region has 15 residues. Germline-derived CDR1 and CDR2 are LNHDA and SQIVND (reference sequence). The CDR3 DNA reads TGTGCCAGTAGCACCGGGACTAGCGTCTACAATGAGCAGTTCTTC. This sequence encodes CASSTGTSVYNEQFF.

This clone was recorded only once. This chain links TRBV3-1 (or the pseudogene TRBV3-2) with TRBJ2-1; 11 bases line up with TRBD2. Germline CDR1 is LGHDT and CDR2 is YNNKEL (reference sequence). J lost 0 bases, V lost 4 bases, and 14 bases had no gene match. This CDR3 contains 20 residues. CDR3 sequence reads: CASSRMDSYTSGSSYNEQFF. In DNA form, the CDR3 reads TGTGCCAGCAGCCGGATGGACAGTTATACTAGCGGGAGCTCCTACAATGAGCAGTTCTTC.

The chain links TRBV4-3 to TRBJ2-3; 9 bases agree with TRBD2. The CDR3 runs 16 residues. Germline V gene lookup returns CDR1 LGHNA and CDR2 YSLEER. Unmatched junction bases numbered 3, after V lost 1 base and J lost 1 base. This CDR3 is CASSQVTSGRTDTQYF. The CDR3 DNA follows: TGCGCCAGCAGCCAAGTCACTAGCGGGCGCACAGATACGCAGTATTTT.

This chain joins TRBV28 and TRBJ1-2; 9 bases line up with TRBD1. Germline CDR1 MDHEN, CDR2 SYDVKM. V dropped 3 bases and J dropped 8; count of bases not matched to a gene: 7. CDR3 length: 14 amino acids. In DNA form, the CDR3 reads TGTGCCAGCAGTTTGAAATGGACAGGGGAGGGCTACACCTTC. It codes for CASSLKWTGEGYTF.

The chain joins TRBV19 to TRBJ1-2; D is perhaps TRBD1 (5 bases). Trimming took off 3 bases at V and 4 bases at J, with 12 bases between the two ends. From germline, CDR1 is LNHDA and CDR2 SQIVND (reference sequence). The CDR3 loop spans 14 amino acids. This CDR3 reads CASSMDIQTYGYTF. The CDR3 coding sequence is TGTGCCAGTAGTATGGACATACAGACCTATGGCTACACCTTC.

This clone was seen just once. This CDR3 is CASSLSRREKLFF. In nucleotides, the CDR3 is TGTGCCAGCAGTTTATCCCGGCGGGAAAAACTGTTTTTT. The rearrangement joins TRBV27 to TRBJ1-4; D gene uncertain. The CDR3 runs 13 residues. Trimming pared 0 bases from V and 8 bases from J, leaving 7 bases between. Germline V gene data show CDR1 as MNHEY and CDR2 as SMNVEV (reference sequence).

The chain employs TRBV4-3 and TRBJ2-2, with 8 bases lining up with TRBD2. After removal of 4 bases from V and 4 bases from J, the junction contained 11 bases not matched to a gene. Germline CDR1 is LGHNA and CDR2 is YSLEER. The length of the CDR3 is 17 residues. CDR3 sequence: CASSPPVAGTSTGELFF. In nucleotides, the CDR3 is TGCGCCAGCAGCCCGCCTGTCGCCGGGACTAGCACCGGGGAGCTGTTTTTT.

This clone was observed at least ten times. This chain joins TRBV7-8 and TRBJ1-3; D ambiguous. CDR1 SGHVS and CDR2 FQNEAQ come from the germline V gene. The CDR3 is made up of 12 amino acids. Trimming took off 5 bases at V and 4 bases at J, with 6 bases between the two ends. CDR3 protein: CASSPTGNTIYF. In DNA form, the CDR3 reads TGTGCCAGCAGCCCCACAGGAAACACCATATATTTT.

This clone was observed a single time. The rearrangement links TRBV19 to TRBJ2-1; perhaps TRBD1 as D (6 bases). The CDR3 loop spans 17 amino acids. V lost 1 base and J 1 base, leaving 14 bases between the germline ends. CDR1 LNHDA and CDR2 SQIVND come from the germline V gene (reference sequence). CDR3 DNA: TGTGCCAGTAGTATAGGCCGCGGTAGGGGGTCCTACAATGAGCAGTTCTTC. Translating it yields CASSIGRGRGSYNEQFF.

This chain uses TRBV11-2 with TRBJ2-2; 7 bases fit TRBD1. J was trimmed by 1 base and V by 4 bases; bases with no gene match: 6. Germline assignment: CDR1 SGHAT and CDR2 FQNNGV. This CDR3 has 16 amino acids. The CDR3 DNA reads as TGTGCCAGCAGCTCCCCGGGACAGCAGAACACCGGGGAGCTGTTTTTT. Its protein is CASSSPGQQNTGELFF. The full variable domain, completed using reference TRBV11-2 and TRBJ2-2, is EAGVAQSPRYKIIEKRQSVAFWCNPISGHATLYWYQQILGQGPKLLIQFQNNGVVDDSQLPKDRFSAERLKGVDSTLKIQPAKLEDSAVYLCASSSPGQQNTGELFFGEGSRLTVL.

This chain joins TRBV27 and TRBJ2-4; 9 bases map to TRBD2. The CDR3 has 16 residues. Germline-derived CDR1 and CDR2 are MNHEY and SMNVEV (reference sequence). The V and J ends lost 7 bases and 0 bases, in that order; junction bases with no gene match: 7. The CDR3 sequence: CASTAGGPKAKNIQYF. The CDR3, as DNA: TGTGCCAGCACCGCGGGGGGGCCCAAAGCCAAAAACATTCAGTACTTC.

The V gene is TRBV6-2 or TRBV6-3, the J gene TRBJ1-2, with TRBD1 matching 7 bases. The CDR3 consists of 14 residues. V was pared by 5 bases and J by 7 bases, with 10 bases of the junction left unmatched. Germline-derived CDR1 and CDR2 are MNHEY and SVGEGT. The CDR3, as DNA: TGTGCCAGCAGTGGGGGCACAGGGGCCATTGGCTACACCTTC. This translates into CASSGGTGAIGYTF.

The rearrangement joins TRBV9 to TRBJ2-2, with a weak D call TRBD2 (6 bases). V dropped 0 bases and J dropped 5 bases, with 11 bases sitting between them. The CDR3 runs 15 residues. Germline assignment: CDR1 SGDLS and CDR2 YYNGEE. CDR3 in DNA: TGTGCCAGCAGCGTAGCCGGGAGAGGTACCGGGGAGCTGTTTTTT. Amino acids: CASSVAGRGTGELFF.